Listed below are T cell receptor beta chains from one sample, sequenced in a study of Graves' ophthalmopathy and Graves' hyperthyroidism. TCRdb passed the multiplex PCR reads through MiXCR, listing each CDR3 protein once. The table shows 360,000 or so distinct CDR3 sequences, with approximately 20% occurring only once. Material: peripheral blood. These receptors all come from a woman between 18 and 29 years old with Graves' ophthalmopathy. Both conserved end residues are part of each CDR3. Each record gives: clone size, D gene, V gene, J gene, CDR3 DNA, CDR3 protein. A D gene is named only where the DNA matches it firmly. Clone size appears in some rows only: once, few, many, or a class for an expanded clone.

>many|TRBD1|TRBV28|TRBJ2-7
TGTGCCAGCAGCCTCCGCCCCCGGGACAGCTCCTACGAGCAGTACTTC
CASSLRPRDSSYEQYF
>few|.|TRBV6-2/TRBV6-3|TRBJ2-7
TGTGCCAGCAGTTCCCAGAGGACACATTACGAGCAGTACTTC
CASSSQRTHYEQYF
>many|.|TRBV11-1|TRBJ1-3
TGTGCCAGCAGCCCCCTAATCCTCGCGGGCCCCCTTGGAAACACCATATATTTT
CASSPLILAGPLGNTIYF
>many|TRBD1|TRBV19|TRBJ1-5
TGTGCCGGCAGGACAGGGAATCAGCCCCAGCATTTT
CAGRTGNQPQHF
>many|.|TRBV28|TRBJ2-6
TGTGCCAGCAGTCCTGACCCGGGACACTCCATCTCTGGGGCCAACGTCCTGACTTTC
CASSPDPGHSISGANVLTF
>many|.|TRBV7-2|TRBJ1-1
TGTGCCAGCAGCCTCGTTGACAGGCTGAACACTGAAGCTTTCTTT
CASSLVDRLNTEAFF
>few|.|TRBV7-2|TRBJ2-5
TGTGCCAGCAGCTTGAGGGTAGCGGCTTTGAGGGAGACCCAGTACTTC
CASSLRVAALRETQYF
>many|TRBD1|TRBV24-1|TRBJ1-5
TGTGCCACCAGCGGACAGGGGGCGAGACAGCCCCAGCATTTT
CATSGQGARQPQHF
>many|.|TRBV2|TRBJ2-4
TGTGCCAGCAGTGGGACACTTTTTACCAAAAACATTCAGTACTTC
CASSGTLFTKNIQYF
>.|.|TRBV6-2/TRBV6-3|TRBJ1-1
TGTGCCAGCAGTCCACCCCGGGGACTAACAGGAAGGAACACTGAAGCTTTCTTT
CASSPPRGLTGRNTEAFF
>many|.|TRBV5-8|TRBJ1-5
TGTGCCAGCACCTCCCGGGTAGGGAGCCAGCATTTT
CASTSRVGSQHF
>once|.|TRBV5-6|TRBJ1-2
TGTGCCAGCAGCTTGGTTACGAGCTATGGCTACACCTTC
CASSLVTSYGYTF
>.|TRBD1|TRBV6-1|TRBJ2-7
TGTGCCAGCAGTACCCCTCAGGGGGCATCCTACGAGCAGTACTTC
CASSTPQGASYEQYF
>.|TRBD1|TRBV19|TRBJ1-1
TGTGCCAGTAGGGGACAGAACAGTGGGCCGGAGAACACTGAAGCTTTCTTT
CASRGQNSGPENTEAFF
>many|TRBD1|TRBV28|TRBJ2-7
TGTGCCAGCAGTTTATGGACAGGGACCCACGAGCAGTACTTC
CASSLWTGTHEQYF
>few|TRBD2|TRBV12-3/TRBV12-4|TRBJ2-5
TGTGCCAGCAGTTTAGGGACTAGCGGGAATCAAGAGACCCAGTACTTC
CASSLGTSGNQETQYF
>many|TRBD1|TRBV6-2/TRBV6-3|TRBJ1-5
TGTGCCAGCAGGACAGGGGTTTCCAATCAGCCCCAGCATTTT
CASRTGVSNQPQHF
>.|TRBD2|TRBV30|TRBJ2-7
TGTGCCTGGAGATCTAGCGGGGGGAGCTACGAGCAGTACTTC
CAWRSSGGSYEQYF
>many|.|TRBV12-3/TRBV12-4|TRBJ1-1
TGTGCCAGCAGCCCCCAAACGGGGGGAGCTTTCTTT
CASSPQTGGAFF
>many|.|TRBV5-1|TRBJ1-1
TGCGCCAGCCGAGGGGTCCTCACGAACACTGAAGCTTTCTTT
CASRGVLTNTEAFF
>.|.|TRBV28|TRBJ1-5
TGTGCCAGCAGTTTACCAGACACCACAATCAAGCCCCAGCATTTT
CASSLPDTTIKPQHF
>few|.|TRBV18|TRBJ2-7
TGTGCCAGCTCACCAGAGGCTCTAACGGTTTCCGACGAGCAGTACTTC
CASSPEALTVSDEQYF
>many|.|TRBV27|TRBJ2-2
TGTGCCAGCAGACAGGGTATATCGACCGGGGAGCTGTTTTTT
CASRQGISTGELFF
>many|TRBD1|TRBV27|TRBJ1-3
TGTGCCAGGGCCGATCGTCAGGACAGGATCGCCTCTGGAAACACCATATATTTT
CARADRQDRIASGNTIYF
>many|.|TRBV2|TRBJ1-2
TGTGCCAGCCCGGGGGGCTACACCTTC
CASPGGYTF
>many|.|TRBV28|TRBJ1-1
TGTGCCAGCAGTCGGGCCTGGGTTGAAGCTTTCTTT
CASSRAWVEAFF
>few|.|TRBV28|TRBJ1-2
TGTGCCAGCAAAACAGGGTCGGAAGGCTACACCTTC
CASKTGSEGYTF
>many|.|TRBV7-2|TRBJ1-6
TGTGCCAGCAGCTCGGATAGAAATTCACCCCTCCACTTT
CASSSDRNSPLHF
>many|TRBD1|TRBV7-6|TRBJ1-2
TGTGCCAGCAGCCCAGACAGGGAATATGGCTACACCTTC
CASSPDREYGYTF
>many|.|TRBV28|TRBJ1-1
TGTGCCAGCAGTTTATCCGCCGCCGGGATCCCTCACCCCAACACTGAAGCTTTCTTT
CASSLSAAGIPHPNTEAFF
>many|.|TRBV20-1|TRBJ1-1
TGCAGTGCGAGGCCCCCTTGGGGAGGTGAAGCTTTCTTT
CSARPPWGGEAFF
>many|.|TRBV7-2|TRBJ2-5
TGTGCCAGCAGCCGTCGACCGAGATTAAACCAAGAGACCCAGTACTTC
CASSRRPRLNQETQYF
>.|TRBD1|TRBV6-2/TRBV6-3|TRBJ1-5
TGTGCCAGCAGCAGGGACAGGGTCTTGCCCCAGCATTTT
CASSRDRVLPQHF
>many|TRBD1|TRBV10-3|TRBJ1-5
TGTGCCATCAGTGATGGGATAGGGACAGGGGGTGTGAGCAATCAGCCCCAGCATTTT
CAISDGIGTGGVSNQPQHF
>many|.|TRBV5-1|TRBJ1-1
TGCGCCAGCAGCCCTCCTGGGGGGTTGGGTGAAGCTTTCTTT
CASSPPGGLGEAFF
>many|TRBD1|TRBV28|TRBJ2-7
TGTGCCAGTACACTGACAGGGTACAGCTACGAGCAGTACTTC
CASTLTGYSYEQYF
>once|.|TRBV12-3/TRBV12-4|TRBJ2-7
TGTGCCAGCAGTTTCGACAGGGAGGGCTACGAGCAGTACTTC
CASSFDREGYEQYF
>many|.|TRBV7-2|TRBJ2-7
TGTGCCAGCAGCTTAGCGGCTATCTCCTACGAGCAGTACTTC
CASSLAAISYEQYF
>many|.|TRBV15|TRBJ2-7
TGTGCCACCAGCAGAGTCGGTACCTACGAGCAGTACTTC
CATSRVGTYEQYF
>few|.|TRBV12-3/TRBV12-4|TRBJ1-5
TGTGCCAGCAATACAGGCGGTTTCAATCAGCCCCAGCATTTT
CASNTGGFNQPQHF
>many|.|TRBV28|TRBJ1-1
TGTGCCAGCAGTCCGGAATACACTGAAGCTTTCTTT
CASSPEYTEAFF
>.|.|TRBV12-3/TRBV12-4|TRBJ1-6
TGTGCCAGCAGTGCAACCTCGGGACGGATGGGACCCCTCCACTTT
CASSATSGRMGPLHF
>many|.|TRBV10-3|TRBJ1-2
TGTGCCATCAGTGAACCAGGGACGGCTATGTTGTACGGCTACACCTTC
CAISEPGTAMLYGYTF
>.|.|TRBV2|TRBJ1-1
TGTGCCAGCATTACGGAACAGAACACTGAAGCTTTCTTT
CASITEQNTEAFF
>many|.|TRBV12-3/TRBV12-4|TRBJ1-1
TGTGCCAGCAGTGTACCCCCGGGACAAACTTTGAACACTGAAGCTTTCTTT
CASSVPPGQTLNTEAFF
>.|TRBD1|TRBV28|TRBJ2-7
TGTGCCAGCACTCCTCTCACAGGGGGCCCCTACGAGCAGTACTTC
CASTPLTGGPYEQYF
>many|TRBD2|TRBV12-3/TRBV12-4|TRBJ2-2
TGTGCCAGCACCCGAACCCACTCAGCGGGAGGGCCGACCGGGGAGCTGTTTTTT
CASTRTHSAGGPTGELFF
>many|.|TRBV12-3/TRBV12-4|TRBJ1-2
TGTGCCAGCAGTTGGGCCGGGGACTATGGCTACACCTTC
CASSWAGDYGYTF
>many|.|TRBV6-4|TRBJ1-1
TGTGCCAGCGGATATTCCACAGGGCAGGTGAGGGGATACACTGAAGCTTTCTTT
CASGYSTGQVRGYTEAFF
>many|.|TRBV19|TRBJ2-2
TGTGCCAGTACGCCGAACACCGGGGAGCTGTTTTTT
CASTPNTGELFF
>many|TRBD1|TRBV12-3/TRBV12-4|TRBJ2-5
TGTGCCAGCAGGCCAAACAGGGGAGTAGAGACCCAGTACTTC
CASRPNRGVETQYF
>many|TRBD1|TRBV24-1|TRBJ2-5
TGTGCCACCAGTGACCTCGGGACAGAGCAAGAGACCCAGTACTTC
CATSDLGTEQETQYF
>many|TRBD1|TRBV27|TRBJ1-2
TGTGCCAGCAGGCGGGACAGGGGTGTGCCGGGCGGCTACACCTTC
CASRRDRGVPGGYTF
>many|.|TRBV28|TRBJ1-5
TGTGCCAGCAGTGCTGCCTTAAATCAGCCCCAGCATTTT
CASSAALNQPQHF